A single sample is the source of the 2 T cell receptor beta chains below, sequenced in a study of blood T cells in healthy people across ages (dated by TCRdb to the mid-2010s). The receptor library was made with 5' RACE. TCRdb lists the instrument as Illumina HiSeq 2500. The second PCR ran for about 6 to 12 cycles and used a J-beta primer mix along with a sample-barcoded 5' primer. Using fastp at Q25 and MiXCR, TCRdb reprocessed the public reads and kept productive beta chains. Records with the same CDR3 protein are collapsed into one entry carrying the most frequent genes and DNA. This sample lists 630,000 or so distinct CDR3 sequences; about 34% were detected once. The leading ten clones occupy approximately 15% of the sample. Source material: blood. Source of these receptors: a woman aged 80 or older in good health. Donor details come from another sample of the same person, matched by shared clones.

About this clonotype: A much more abundant neighbour one base away suggests this may be a read error. This sequence joins TRBV29-1 and TRBJ1-1; D possibly corresponds to TRBD1 (5 bases). Germline CDR1 and CDR2: SQVTM and ANQGSEA. This CDR3 has 16 residues. Between the trimmed V and J ends, which lost 6 bases and 0 bases, there was a span of 20 bases. The CDR3: CSVLVGGGRMNTEAFF. The CDR3, as DNA: TGCAGCGTCTTAGTTGGCGGGGGACGAATGAACACTGAAGCTTTCTTT.

This clonotype was observed once. A much larger clone lies one base from this, so it may be a read error. The genes are TRBV7-3 and TRBJ1-2, with no clear D. V gave up 5 bases and J gave up 8 bases, with 21 bases separating them. This CDR3 is built from 15 residues. Germline CDR1 and CDR2: SGHTA and FQGTGA. The CDR3: CASSTQPDGLEGYTF. The CDR3 region has the DNA TGTGCCAGCAGCACCCAACCGGACGGCCTGGAGGGCTACACCTTC.